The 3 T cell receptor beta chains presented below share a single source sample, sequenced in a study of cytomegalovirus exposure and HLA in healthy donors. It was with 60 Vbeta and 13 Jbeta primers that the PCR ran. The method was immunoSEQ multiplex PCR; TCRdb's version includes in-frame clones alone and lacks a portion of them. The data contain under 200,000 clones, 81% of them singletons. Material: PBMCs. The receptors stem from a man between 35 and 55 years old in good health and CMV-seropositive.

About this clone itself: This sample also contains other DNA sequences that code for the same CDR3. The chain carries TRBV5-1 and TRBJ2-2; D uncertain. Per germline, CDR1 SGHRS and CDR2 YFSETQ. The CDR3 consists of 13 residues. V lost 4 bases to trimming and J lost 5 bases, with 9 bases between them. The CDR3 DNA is TGCGCCAGCAGCCCCTCCGGGACCGGGGAGCTGTTTTTT. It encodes CASSPSGTGELFF.

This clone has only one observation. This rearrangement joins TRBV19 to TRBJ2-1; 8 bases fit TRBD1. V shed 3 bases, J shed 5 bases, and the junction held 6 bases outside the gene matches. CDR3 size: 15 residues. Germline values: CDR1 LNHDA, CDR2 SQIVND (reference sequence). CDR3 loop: CASSISTGVHNEQFF. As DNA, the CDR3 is TGTGCCAGTAGTATTTCGACAGGGGTCCACAATGAGCAGTTCTTC.

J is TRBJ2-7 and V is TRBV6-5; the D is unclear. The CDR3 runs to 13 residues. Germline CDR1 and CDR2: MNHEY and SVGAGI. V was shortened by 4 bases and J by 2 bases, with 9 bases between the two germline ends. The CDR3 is CASSWQAAYEQYF. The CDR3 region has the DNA TGTGCCAGCAGTTGGCAGGCCGCCTACGAGCAGTACTTC.